A selection of T cell receptor beta chains follows, all from one sample in a study of cytomegalovirus exposure and HLA in healthy donors. Assay used: immunoSEQ multiplex PCR; TCRdb lists only in-frame clones, some missing. In the table there are just under 75,000 clones, around 94% of which are singletons. Material: PBMCs. The receptor source for this set is a woman between 18 and 29 years old in good health and CMV-seropositive. CDR3s include the opening cysteine and the closing phenylalanine or tryptophan. The D gene is left open where the match is weak. Only some rows state a clone size, as once, few, many or a class for expanded clones.

size	V	D	J	CDR3	DNA
NA	TRBV7-6	NA	TRBJ2-3	CASSPYRSSTDTQYF	TGTGCCAGCAGCCCTTATAGGAGTAGCACAGATACGCAGTATTTT
NA	TRBV11-2	NA	TRBJ2-1	CASAFGRRGPYNEQFF	TGTGCCAGCGCTTTCGGCCGGCGGGGACCCTACAATGAGCAGTTCTTC
few	TRBV25-1	NA	TRBJ1-2	CASSASHRDGYTF	TGTGCCAGCAGTGCCAGCCACAGGGATGGCTACACCTTC
NA	TRBV2	NA	TRBJ2-7	CASGGGGGRSYEQYF	TGTGCCAGCGGAGGGGGGGGCGGCCGCTCCTACGAGCAGTACTTC
NA	TRBV29-1	TRBD1	TRBJ2-7	CSVVYRGYEQYF	TGCAGCGTTGTGTACAGGGGGTACGAGCAGTACTTC
NA	TRBV5-6	TRBD1	TRBJ1-3	CASSLWETGGGSGNTIYF	TGTGCCAGCAGCTTGTGGGAGACAGGGGGAGGCTCTGGAAACACCATATATTTT
NA	TRBV7-8	NA	TRBJ2-2	CASSFNRELLFF	TGTGCCAGCAGCTTCAACAGGGAATTGCTGTTTTTT
NA	TRBV15	NA	TRBJ1-5	CATTSFGAHGNQPQHF	TGTGCCACCACCTCCTTTGGGGCTCACGGCAATCAGCCCCAGCATTTT
NA	TRBV11-1	NA	TRBJ2-4	CASSLGAENIQYF	TGTGCCAGCAGCTTAGGAGCGGAAAACATTCAGTACTTC
NA	TRBV6-5	NA	TRBJ2-7	CASSYSEGGEQYF	TGTGCCAGCAGTTACTCGGAGGGCGGCGAGCAGTACTTC
NA	TRBV11-2	TRBD1	TRBJ1-1	CASSPDINRGTEAFF	TGTGCCAGCAGCCCGGACATAAACAGGGGCACTGAAGCTTTCTTT
NA	TRBV20-1	NA	TRBJ1-6	CSARVGSPLHF	TGCAGTGCTAGAGTGGGCAGCCCCCTCCACTTT
NA	TRBV6-5	NA	TRBJ2-3	CASSYRGSEADTQYF	TGTGCCAGCAGTTATAGGGGCTCTGAAGCAGATACGCAGTATTTT
NA	TRBV25-1	NA	TRBJ1-1	CASSVSGGHTEAFF	TGTGCCAGCAGTGTATCGGGGGGCCACACTGAAGCTTTCTTT
once	TRBV15	NA	TRBJ2-1	CATSREANNEQFF	TGTGCCACCAGCAGAGAGGCCAACAATGAGCAGTTCTTC
NA	TRBV7-9	NA	TRBJ2-2	CASINSANTGELFF	TGTGCCAGCATTAACTCTGCGAACACCGGGGAGCTGTTTTTT
NA	TRBV19	TRBD1	TRBJ2-3	CASSSRQGATDTQYF	TGTGCCAGTAGTTCGAGACAGGGCGCCACAGATACGCAGTATTTT